The sample holds one count of the clone carrying this T cell receptor beta chain. Produced via immunoSEQ multiplex PCR; TCRdb's table is partial and in-frame only. The sample lists about 70,000 clones; roughly 94% were seen once. The data derive from a study of T cell changes during pregnancy in multiple sclerosis. The germline V and J ends were trimmed by 1 base and 3 bases, with 9 bases remaining between them. The CDR3 is 14 residues long. Germline V lookup: CDR1 SGHDN, CDR2 FVKESK. The chain combines TRBV14 with TRBJ2-5, with TRBD1 as a possible D gene (5 bases). This material consisted of peripheral blood, taken in the third trimester of pregnancy. The TCR originated in a female donor with multiple sclerosis, enrolled in a pregnancy study. CDR3 nucleotide sequence: TGTGCCAGCAGCCAAGGGCCCAGGGAAGAGACCCAGTACTTC. This encodes CASSQGPREETQYF.